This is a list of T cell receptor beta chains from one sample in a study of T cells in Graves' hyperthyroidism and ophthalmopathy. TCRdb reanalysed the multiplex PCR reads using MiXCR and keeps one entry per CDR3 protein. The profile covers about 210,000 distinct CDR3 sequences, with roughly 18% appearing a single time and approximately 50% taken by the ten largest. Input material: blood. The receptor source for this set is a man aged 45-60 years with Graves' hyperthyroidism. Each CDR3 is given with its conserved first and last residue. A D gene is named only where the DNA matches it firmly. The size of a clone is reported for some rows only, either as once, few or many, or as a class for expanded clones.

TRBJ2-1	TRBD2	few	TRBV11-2	TGTGCCAGCAGCTTAGAAGGACTAGCGGGAGCTGAGCAGTTCTTC	CASSLEGLAGAEQFF
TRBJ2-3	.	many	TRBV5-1	TGCGCCAGCAGCTTGGTCCTAAAAGGAGGTACGCAGTATTTT	CASSLVLKGGTQYF
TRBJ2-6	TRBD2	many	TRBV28	TGTGCCAGCAGTTCCCCGACTAGCGGGCGAAGCTCTGGGGCCAACGTCCTGACTTTC	CASSSPTSGRSSGANVLTF
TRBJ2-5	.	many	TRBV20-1	TGCAGTGCTCGATTGGCTAGCGCATTGCAAGAGACCCAGTACTTC	CSARLASALQETQYF
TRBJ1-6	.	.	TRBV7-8	TGTGCCAGCAGCCCGCAGACAGCGAAGGGTTCACCCCTCCACTTT	CASSPQTAKGSPLHF
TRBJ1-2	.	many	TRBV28	TGTGCCAGCAGTCCCGACCGGGACTTCGACTATGGCTACACCTTC	CASSPDRDFDYGYTF
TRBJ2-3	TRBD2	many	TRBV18	TGTGCCAGCTCACCCGGGACTAGCGGGAGAGATAACACAGATACGCAGTATTTT	CASSPGTSGRDNTDTQYF
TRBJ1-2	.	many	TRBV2	TGTGCCAGCAGTTCGGGGACGGGAAACTATGGCTACACCTTC	CASSSGTGNYGYTF
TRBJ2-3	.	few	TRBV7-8	TGTGCCAGCAGCTTAGCGGGGTTCACACCTCTCACAGATACGCAGTATTTT	CASSLAGFTPLTDTQYF
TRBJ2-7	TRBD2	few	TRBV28	TGTGCCAGCAGTTCTAGCGGGCGCGTCTACGAGCAGTACTTC	CASSSSGRVYEQYF
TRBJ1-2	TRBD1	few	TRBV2	TGTGCCAGCAGTCCGGGACAGGGCGCCCAAAGGTTTGGCTACACCTTC	CASSPGQGAQRFGYTF
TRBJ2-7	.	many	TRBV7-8	TGTGCCAGCAGCTTAGCAGGGGGGGCACGGGGTTACGAGCAGTACTTC	CASSLAGGARGYEQYF
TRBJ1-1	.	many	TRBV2	TGTGCCAGCAGTGGGTTTTTTGGAGCTTTCTTT	CASSGFFGAFF
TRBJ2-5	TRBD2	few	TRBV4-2	TGTGCCAGCAGCCGCCACCGGGGGACTAGCGGGACGGGTGAAGAGACCCAGTACTTC	CASSRHRGTSGTGEETQYF
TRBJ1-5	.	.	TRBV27	TGTGCCAGCAGTTTATCAGGAGCGAATCAGCCCCAGCATTTT	CASSLSGANQPQHF
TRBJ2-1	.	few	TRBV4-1	TGCGCCAGCAGCCAAGGGTTGACGGGCAACAATGAGCAGTTCTTC	CASSQGLTGNNEQFF
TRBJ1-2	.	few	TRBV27	TGTGCCAGCAGGACAGACACTAACTATGGCTACACCTTC	CASRTDTNYGYTF
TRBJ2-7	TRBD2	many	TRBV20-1	TGCAGTGCTGAGGCCGGGAGGGCCGTTCGCCACGAGCAGTACTTC	CSAEAGRAVRHEQYF
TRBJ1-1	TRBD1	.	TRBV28	TGTGCCAGCAGGCGACAGGGGAAGACTGAAGCTTTCTTT	CASRRQGKTEAFF
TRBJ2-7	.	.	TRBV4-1	TGCGCCAGCAGCCAAGCGCATCGGGCAGGGAATCCAGACGAGCAGTACTTC	CASSQAHRAGNPDEQYF
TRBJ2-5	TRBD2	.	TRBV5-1	TGCGCCAGCAACTCCGGGGGACTAGCGGGTCAAGAGACCCAGTACTTC	CASNSGGLAGQETQYF
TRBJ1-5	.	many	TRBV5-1	TGCGCCAGCAGCTTGACCGGGAATAGCAATCAGCCCCAGCATTTT	CASSLTGNSNQPQHF
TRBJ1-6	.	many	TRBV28	TGTGCCAGCAGTTCCCCCCGGGACGGATTGGATTCACCCCTCCACTTT	CASSSPRDGLDSPLHF
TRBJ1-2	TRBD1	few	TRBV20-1	TGCAGTGCACCATCGGACAGGGGTAACTATGGCTACACCTTC	CSAPSDRGNYGYTF
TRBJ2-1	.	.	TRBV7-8	TGTACCAGCAGCACAGGACTTATAGCTGGATCGTACAATGAGCAGTTCTTC	CTSSTGLIAGSYNEQFF
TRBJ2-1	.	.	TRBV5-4	TGTGCCAGCAGCTCCTACCAAAAGTACAATGAGCAGTTCTTC	CASSSYQKYNEQFF
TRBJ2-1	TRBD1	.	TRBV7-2	TGTGCCAGCAGCTTAGGCAGGGGGTTGAATGAGCAGTTCTTC	CASSLGRGLNEQFF
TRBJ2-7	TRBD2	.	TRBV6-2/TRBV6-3	TGTGCCAGCACCAGGATAGCGGGAGTGGGTACGCGCGAGCAGTACTTC	CASTRIAGVGTREQYF
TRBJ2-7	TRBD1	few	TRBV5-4	TGTGCCAGCAGCCAGGGACAGACTATCTACGAGCAGTACTTC	CASSQGQTIYEQYF
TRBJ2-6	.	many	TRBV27	TGTGCCAGCAGTTCTCCTTCTCGTGGCTCTGGGGCCAACGTCCTGACTTTC	CASSSPSRGSGANVLTF
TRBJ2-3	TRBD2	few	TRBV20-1	TGCAGTGCTAGACGGACTAGCGGGACGTTGGATACGCAGTATTTT	CSARRTSGTLDTQYF
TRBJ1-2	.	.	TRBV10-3	TGTGCCATCAGTGAGGAGTTAGTTGGCTACACCTTC	CAISEELVGYTF
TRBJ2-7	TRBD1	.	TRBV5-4	TGTGCCAGCAGCAAGGGGGACAGACCTTACGAGCAGTACTTC	CASSKGDRPYEQYF
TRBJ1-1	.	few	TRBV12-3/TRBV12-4	TGTGCCAGCAGTTTCTCAGCGTCCAGGGGGAACACTGAAGCTTTCTTT	CASSFSASRGNTEAFF
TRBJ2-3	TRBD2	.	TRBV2	TGTGCCAGCAGTGATGACAGGGTTAGCGGGAGTACAGATACGCAGTATTTT	CASSDDRVSGSTDTQYF
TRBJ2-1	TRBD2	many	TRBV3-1	TGTGCCAGCAGCCAGAAGCGGGATCGGTTCAATGAGCAGTTCTTC	CASSQKRDRFNEQFF
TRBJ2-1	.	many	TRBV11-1	TGTGCCAGCAGCCCCCCCGGGGCTAACCTCAATGAGCAGTTCTTC	CASSPPGANLNEQFF
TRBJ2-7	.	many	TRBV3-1	TGTGCCAGCAGCCAAGATGGGGCAGCGGGTGGTCTTTACGAGCAGTACTTC	CASSQDGAAGGLYEQYF
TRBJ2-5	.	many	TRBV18	TGTGCCAGCTCACCAGGAAGATGGGCAGAAATAGAGACCCAGTACTTC	CASSPGRWAEIETQYF
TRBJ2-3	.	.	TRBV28	TGTGCCAGCAGTTTAGAACAGGGGAGGACAGATACGCAGTATTTT	CASSLEQGRTDTQYF
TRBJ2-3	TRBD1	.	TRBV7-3	TGTGCCAGCAGCTTACAGGGGGCCAGGACAGATACGCAGTATTTT	CASSLQGARTDTQYF